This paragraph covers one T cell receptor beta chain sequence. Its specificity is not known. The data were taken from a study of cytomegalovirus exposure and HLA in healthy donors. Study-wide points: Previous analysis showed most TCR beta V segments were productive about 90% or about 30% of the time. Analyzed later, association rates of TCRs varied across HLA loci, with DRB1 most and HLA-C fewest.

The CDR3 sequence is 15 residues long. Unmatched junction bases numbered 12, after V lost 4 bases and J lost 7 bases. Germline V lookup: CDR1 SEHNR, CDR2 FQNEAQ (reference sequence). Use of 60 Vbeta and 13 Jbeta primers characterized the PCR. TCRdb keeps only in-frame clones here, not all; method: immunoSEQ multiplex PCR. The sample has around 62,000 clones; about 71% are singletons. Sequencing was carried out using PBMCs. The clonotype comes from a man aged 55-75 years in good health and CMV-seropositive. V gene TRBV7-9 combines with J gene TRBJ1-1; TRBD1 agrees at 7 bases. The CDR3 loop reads CASSYGLRQGNEAFF. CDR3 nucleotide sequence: TGTGCCAGCAGCTATGGCCTCAGACAGGGCAATGAAGCTTTCTTT.